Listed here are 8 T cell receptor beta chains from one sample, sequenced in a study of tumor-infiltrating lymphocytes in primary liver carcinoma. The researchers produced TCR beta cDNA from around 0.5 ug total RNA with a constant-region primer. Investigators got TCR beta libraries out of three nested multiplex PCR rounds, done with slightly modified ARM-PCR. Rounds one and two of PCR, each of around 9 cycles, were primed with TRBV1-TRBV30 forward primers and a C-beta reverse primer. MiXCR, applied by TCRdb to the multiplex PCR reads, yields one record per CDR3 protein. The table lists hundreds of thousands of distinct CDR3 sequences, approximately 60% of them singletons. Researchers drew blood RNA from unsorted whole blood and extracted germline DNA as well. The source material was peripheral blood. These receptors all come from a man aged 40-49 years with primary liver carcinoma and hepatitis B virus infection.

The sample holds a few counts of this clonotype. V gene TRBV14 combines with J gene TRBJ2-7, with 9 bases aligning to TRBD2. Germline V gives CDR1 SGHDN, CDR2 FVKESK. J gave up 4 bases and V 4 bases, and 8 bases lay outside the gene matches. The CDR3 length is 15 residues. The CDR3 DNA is TGTGCCAGCAGCCCCCTGCGGGAGGGCCGTTACGAGCAGTACTTC. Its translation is CASSPLREGRYEQYF.

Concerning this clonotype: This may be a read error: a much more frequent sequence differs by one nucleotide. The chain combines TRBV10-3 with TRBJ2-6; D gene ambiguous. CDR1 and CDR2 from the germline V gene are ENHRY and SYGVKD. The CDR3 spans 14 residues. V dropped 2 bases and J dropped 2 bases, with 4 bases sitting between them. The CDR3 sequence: CAISEDPGANVLTF. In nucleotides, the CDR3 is TGTGCCATCAGTGAGGACCCTGGGGCCAACGTCCTGACTTTC.

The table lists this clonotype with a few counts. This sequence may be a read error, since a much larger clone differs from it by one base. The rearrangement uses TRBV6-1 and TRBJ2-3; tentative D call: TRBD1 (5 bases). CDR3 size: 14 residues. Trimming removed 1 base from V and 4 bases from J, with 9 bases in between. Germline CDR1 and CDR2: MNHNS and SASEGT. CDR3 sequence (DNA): TGTGCCAGCAGTGAAGGATGGGGCGCAGATACGCAGTATTTT. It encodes CASSEGWGADTQYF.

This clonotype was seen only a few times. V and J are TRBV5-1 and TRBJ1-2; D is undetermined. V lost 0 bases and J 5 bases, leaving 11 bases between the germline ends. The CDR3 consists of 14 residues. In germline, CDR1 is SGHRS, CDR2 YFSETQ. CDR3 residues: CASSLGLDPYGYTF. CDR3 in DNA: TGCGCCAGCAGCTTGGGATTGGATCCATATGGCTACACCTTC.

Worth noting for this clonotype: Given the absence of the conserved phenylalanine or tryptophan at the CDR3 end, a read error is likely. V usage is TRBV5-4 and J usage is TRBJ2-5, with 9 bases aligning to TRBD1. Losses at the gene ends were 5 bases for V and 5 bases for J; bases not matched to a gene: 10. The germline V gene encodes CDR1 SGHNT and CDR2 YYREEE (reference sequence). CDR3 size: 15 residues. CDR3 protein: CASSPKDRGGETQYL. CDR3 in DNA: TGTGCCAGCAGTCCTAAGGACAGGGGAGGGGAGACCCAGTACCTC.

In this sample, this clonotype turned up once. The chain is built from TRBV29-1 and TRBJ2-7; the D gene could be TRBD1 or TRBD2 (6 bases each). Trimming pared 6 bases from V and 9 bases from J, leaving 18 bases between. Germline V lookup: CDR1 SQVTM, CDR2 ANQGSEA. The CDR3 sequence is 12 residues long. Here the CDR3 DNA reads TGCAGCGTCGTGACGGGGGCCTACATGCAGTACTTC. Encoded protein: CSVVTGAYMQYF.

This CDR3 is CASSLTGGGPQHF. CDR3 in DNA: TGTGCCAGCAGCCTAACAGGGGGGGGACCCCAGCATTTT. J is TRBJ1-5 and V is TRBV6-2 or TRBV6-3; 8 nucleotides align to TRBD1. With 6 bases clipped from V and 10 bases from J, the junction kept 8 bases outside the gene matches. The CDR3 totals 13 residues. Germline V CDR1 and CDR2: MNHEY, SVGEGT.

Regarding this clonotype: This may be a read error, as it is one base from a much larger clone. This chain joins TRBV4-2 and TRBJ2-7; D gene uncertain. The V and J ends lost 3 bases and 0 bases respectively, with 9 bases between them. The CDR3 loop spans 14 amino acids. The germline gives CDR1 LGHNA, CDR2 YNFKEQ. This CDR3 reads CASSHDRTSYEQYF. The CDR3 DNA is TGTGCCAGCAGCCACGATAGGACCTCCTACGAGCAGTACTTC.